This T cell receptor beta chain is drawn from a study of graft-versus-host responses after intestinal transplantation. About the study: Multivisceral, liver-intestinal, or isolated intestinal grafts went to recipients. Uniformly, recipients were administered anti-thymocyte globulin induction with subsequent tacrolimus and steroids for roughly three years. The study, taken as a whole, reports: The authors found GvH clones in recipient marrow, some appearing first in ileum or blood.

Points on this clone: Its matching antigen is unknown.

Produced via immunoSEQ multiplex PCR; TCRdb's table is partial and in-frame only. This repertoire shows 85,000 to 90,000 clones, more than 85% found once; its top ten account for 0.35%. The source was unstimulated CD4+ T cells sorted from spleen or lymph node cells, collected before transplant. This TCR was recovered from a human donor who was the organ donor for an intestinal transplant.

Written as DNA, the CDR3 is TGTGCCAGTAGTGTCGGGAGAGCTTATAGCAATCAGCCCCAGCATTTT. Protein sequence: CASSVGRAYSNQPQHF. The chain combines TRBV19 with TRBJ1-5; no firm D call. V shed 5 bases and J shed 0 bases, with 14 bases lying between them. Germline V gene lookup returns CDR1 LNHDA and CDR2 SQIVND (reference sequence). The CDR3 is 16 residues long.